This record covers a single T cell receptor (beta chain). It has no known antigen specificity. No much larger clone exists at a distance of one base, and base qualities are not known. Explained via the paper, the time point label denotes: baseline before first vaccination. Samples from vaccinated people were obtained from the UK trials COV001 and COV002, which included a single-blind randomized controlled phase 2/3 trial of AZD1222 (ChAdOx1 nCoV-19) in healthy adults. Trial participant PBMC samples were collected at day 0 and day 28 after the second dose for TCRbeta chain sequencing. The CDR3 regions of human TCRbeta chains were subjected to immunosequencing. In the authors' own workflow: Repertoire TCRs were checked for matches against a reference library of SARS-CoV-2-specific TCRs that had been generated using the MIRA antigen-specificity platform. Breadth was defined as the fraction of unique TCRs that were SARS-CoV-2-associated, and depth was defined as the fraction of total T cells that were SARS-CoV-2-associated. Using the MIRA data, every spike-specific TCR was mapped to the spike region that the TCR reacted to and assigned to either a CD4 or a CD8 class. Log10-transformed breadth and depth values were compared by one-way ANOVA with Sidak's multiple comparisons tests. The clones in this table, taken by TCRdb from immuneACCESS, are in-frame only. Not every clone is retained; where verified, under half of the shortfall comes from an unresolved V gene, and the cause of the rest is unknown. That table furnishes V, J and clone size, whereas the DNA furnished D and trimming. Counted in this sample were over 150,000 clones; 90% of them appeared once. The ten largest account for approximately 3% of the sample.

This sample is part of a study of T cell responses to AZD1222 COVID-19 vaccine (dated by TCRdb to the early 2020s). For the wider study: AZD1222 recipients whose second dose came at about 4 weeks and those whose second dose came at about 12 weeks were combined into one group, since spike-specific TCR depth and breadth did not differ between the two schedules. Trial participants were enrolled by age into 18-55, 56-69 and 70-plus year subgroups, with around 140, 26 and 57 TCR-sequenced participants respectively. TCR sequencing was performed for 230 to 250 trial participants, of whom some 200 were given two doses of AZD1222 and about 25 were given two doses of MenACWY control vaccine. Broad study findings and their caveats: Epitopes outside the regions mutated in the B.1.351 and B.1.1.7 variants were reportedly recognized by nearly half of the unique spike-specific TCRs. Conclusions about previously exposed vaccinees are limited, since just five to seven AZD1222 recipients were seropositive for SARS-CoV-2 at baseline. The 56-69-year group was small, and its depth increase did not reach significance, likely because of low power. Because no day 14 peak-response samples were available, repertoires were characterized only after the peak T cell response. After two AZD1222 doses, spike-specific TCR breadth and depth were significantly higher than at day 0 and than in MenACWY recipients. Most participants were white British and females outnumbered males, and the authors suggested that clonal diversity may have been underestimated. CD4 TCRs associated with the vaccine covered the entire spike protein, and the dominant responses were in regions 160-218 and 743-854.

V is pared back by 2 bases and J by 8 bases, with 12 bases lying between the germline termini. CDR1 and CDR2 are read off the germline V gene as MNHEY and SVGAGI. The CDR3, from cysteine to phenylalanine, totals 13 residues. Here the CDR3 DNA is all that survives: 39 bases in frame from base 1. This TCR came from an adult in good health. The chain is assembled from TRBV6-5 and TRBJ1-1; the D gene is perhaps TRBD1, on 5 matching bases. The material sequenced was peripheral blood, taken on day 0 of AZD1222 vaccination. In nucleotide form, the sequence is TGTGCCAGCAGTTACCACAGGTCCCTCGAAGCTTTCTTT. Translated, this gives CASSYHRSLEAFF.